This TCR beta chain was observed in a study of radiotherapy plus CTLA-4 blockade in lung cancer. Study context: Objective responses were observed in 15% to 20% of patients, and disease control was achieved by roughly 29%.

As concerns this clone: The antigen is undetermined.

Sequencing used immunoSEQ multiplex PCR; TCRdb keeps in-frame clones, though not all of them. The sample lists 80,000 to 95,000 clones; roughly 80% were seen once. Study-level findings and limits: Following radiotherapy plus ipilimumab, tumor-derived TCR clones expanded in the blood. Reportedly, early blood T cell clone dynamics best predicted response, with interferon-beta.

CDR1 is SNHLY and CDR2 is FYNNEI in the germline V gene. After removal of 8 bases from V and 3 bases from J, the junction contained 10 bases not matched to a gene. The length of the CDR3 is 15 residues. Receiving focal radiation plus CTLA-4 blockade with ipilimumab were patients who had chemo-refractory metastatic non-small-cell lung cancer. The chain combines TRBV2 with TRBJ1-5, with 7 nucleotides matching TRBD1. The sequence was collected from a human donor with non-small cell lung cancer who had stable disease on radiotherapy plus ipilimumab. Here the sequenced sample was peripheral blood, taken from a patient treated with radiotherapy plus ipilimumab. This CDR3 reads CASAVTGPINQPQHF. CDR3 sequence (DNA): TGTGCCAGCGCAGTGACAGGGCCTATCAATCAGCCCCAGCATTTT.